This T cell receptor beta chain came from a study of T-cell reconstitution after alpha-beta-depleted transplantation in children. A library of TCRbeta sequences, prepared with unique molecular identifiers, was generated. TCRdb reprocessed the PCR reads via MiXCR and lists one record per CDR3 protein. This repertoire shows fewer than 450,000 distinct CDR3 sequences, roughly 17% found once; its top ten account for just over 40%. This specimen consisted of PBMCs, mostly from graft donor cells, obtained 360 days after TCRalphabeta/CD19-depleted stem cell transplant. This sequence originates from a male patient under 10 years old who had a stem cell transplant for acute lymphoblastic leukemia, so the T cells may come from the graft donor.

As DNA, the CDR3 is TGTGCCAGCAGCCGCGTGGGCGGGGGATCCTACAATGAGCAGTTCTTC. It is translated as CASSRVGGGSYNEQFF. The chain uses TRBV7-6 and TRBJ2-1, with 7 bases lining up with TRBD2. With 5 bases clipped from V and 1 base from J, the junction kept 8 bases outside the gene matches. CDR1 SGHVS and CDR2 FNYEAQ come from the germline V gene. The CDR3 runs to 16 residues.